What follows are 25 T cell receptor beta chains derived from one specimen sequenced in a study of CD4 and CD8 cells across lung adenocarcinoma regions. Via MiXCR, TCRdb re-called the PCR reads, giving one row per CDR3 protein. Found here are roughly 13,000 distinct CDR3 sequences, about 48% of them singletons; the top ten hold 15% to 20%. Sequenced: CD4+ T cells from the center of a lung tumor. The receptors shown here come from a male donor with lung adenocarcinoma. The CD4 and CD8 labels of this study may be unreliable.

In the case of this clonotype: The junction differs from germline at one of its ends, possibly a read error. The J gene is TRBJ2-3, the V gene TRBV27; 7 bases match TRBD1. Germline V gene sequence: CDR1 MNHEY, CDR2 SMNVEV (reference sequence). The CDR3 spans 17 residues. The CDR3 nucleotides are TGTGCCAGCAGTCCGGGCCGAGGGGGCCGTGAGCCAGATACGCAGTATTTC. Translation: CASSPGRGGREPDTQYF.

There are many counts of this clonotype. The DNA for the CDR3 is TGCGCCAGCAGTGACCCCAAACCTCGTGAGGGCTACACCTTC. Translation gives CASSDPKPREGYTF. This chain links TRBV10-1 with TRBJ1-2; no clear D gene. The CDR3 consists of 14 residues. Germline-derived CDR1 and CDR2 are WNHNN and SYGVQD (reference sequence). Trimming removed 3 bases from V and 8 bases from J, with 16 bases in between.

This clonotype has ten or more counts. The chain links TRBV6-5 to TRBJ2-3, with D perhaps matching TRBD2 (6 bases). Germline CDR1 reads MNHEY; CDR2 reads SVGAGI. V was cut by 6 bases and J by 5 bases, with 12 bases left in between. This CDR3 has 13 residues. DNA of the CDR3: TGTGCCAGCAGGCCCAGACTAGTAGATACGCAGTATTTT. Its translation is CASRPRLVDTQYF.

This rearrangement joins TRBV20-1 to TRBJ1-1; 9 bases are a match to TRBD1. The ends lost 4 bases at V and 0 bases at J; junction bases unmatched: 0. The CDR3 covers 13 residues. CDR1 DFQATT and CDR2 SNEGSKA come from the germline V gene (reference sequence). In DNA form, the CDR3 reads TGCAGTGCTAACAGGGGGCTGAACACTGAAGCTTTCTTT. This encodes CSANRGLNTEAFF.

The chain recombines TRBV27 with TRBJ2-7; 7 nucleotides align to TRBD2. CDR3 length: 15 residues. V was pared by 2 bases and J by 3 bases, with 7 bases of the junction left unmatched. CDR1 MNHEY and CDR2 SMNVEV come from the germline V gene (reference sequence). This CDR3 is CASSLRLGGLYEQYF. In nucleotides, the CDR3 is TGTGCCAGCAGTTTAAGGCTGGGAGGGCTCTACGAGCAGTACTTC.

The CDR3 region has the DNA TGTGCCAGCAGCTTAGGGCCCACTAGCGGGTGGCAGTTCTTC. It specifies CASSLGPTSGWQFF. V usage is TRBV7-2 and J usage is TRBJ2-1, with 9 bases identical to TRBD2. V lost 1 base, J lost 12 bases, and 7 bases stayed unmatched. This CDR3 is built from 14 residues. Germline CDR1 and CDR2: SGHTA and FQGNSA.

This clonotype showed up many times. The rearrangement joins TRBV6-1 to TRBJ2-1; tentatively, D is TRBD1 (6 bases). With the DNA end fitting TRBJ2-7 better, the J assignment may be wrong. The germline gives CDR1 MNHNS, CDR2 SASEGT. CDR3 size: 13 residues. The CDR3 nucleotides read TGTGCCAGCAGTAAAACAGGGACCCACGAGCAGTACTTC. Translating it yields CASSKTGTHEQYF.

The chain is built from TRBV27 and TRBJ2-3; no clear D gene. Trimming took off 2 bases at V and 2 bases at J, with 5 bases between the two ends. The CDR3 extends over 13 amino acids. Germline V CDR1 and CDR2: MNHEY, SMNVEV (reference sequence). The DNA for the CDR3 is TGTGCCAGCAGTTTAACAGCCACAGATACGCAGTATTTT. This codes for CASSLTATDTQYF.

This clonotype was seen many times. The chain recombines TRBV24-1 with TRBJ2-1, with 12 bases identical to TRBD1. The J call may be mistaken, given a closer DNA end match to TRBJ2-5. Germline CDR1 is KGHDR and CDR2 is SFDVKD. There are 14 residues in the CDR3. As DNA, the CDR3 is TGTGCCACCAGTGGGGACAGGGGGCTCGAGACCCAGTACTTC. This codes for CATSGDRGLETQYF.

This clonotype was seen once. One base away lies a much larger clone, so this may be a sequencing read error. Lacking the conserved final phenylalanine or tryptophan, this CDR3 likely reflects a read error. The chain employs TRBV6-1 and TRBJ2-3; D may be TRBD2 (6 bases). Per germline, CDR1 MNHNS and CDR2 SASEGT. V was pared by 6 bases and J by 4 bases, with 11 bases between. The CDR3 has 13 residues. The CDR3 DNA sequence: TGTGCCAGCAGCGGGCCTAGCGCAGATACGCAGTATTCT. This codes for CASSGPSADTQYS.

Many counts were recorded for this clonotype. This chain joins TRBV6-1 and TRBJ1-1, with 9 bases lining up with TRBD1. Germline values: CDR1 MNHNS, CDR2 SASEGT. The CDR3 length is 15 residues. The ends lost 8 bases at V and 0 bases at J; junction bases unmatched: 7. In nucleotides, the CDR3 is TGTGCCAGCGGCCGGGACAGGGACATGAACACTGAAGCTTTCTTT. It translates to CASGRDRDMNTEAFF.

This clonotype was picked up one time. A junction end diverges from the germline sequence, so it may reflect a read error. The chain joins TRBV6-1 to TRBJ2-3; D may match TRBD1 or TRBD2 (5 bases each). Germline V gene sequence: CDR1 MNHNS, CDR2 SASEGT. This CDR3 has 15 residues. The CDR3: CASSDQGVVNNAQYF. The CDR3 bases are TGTGCCAGCAGTGATCAGGGAGTGGTCAACAATGCGCAGTACTTT.

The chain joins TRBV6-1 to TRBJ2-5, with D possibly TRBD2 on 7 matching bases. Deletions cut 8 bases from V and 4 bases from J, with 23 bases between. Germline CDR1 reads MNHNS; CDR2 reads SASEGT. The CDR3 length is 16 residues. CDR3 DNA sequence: TGTGCCAGCGGGGGGGGCGGGGGCCGAGGGACAGAGACCCAGTACTTC. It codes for CASGGGGGRGTETQYF.

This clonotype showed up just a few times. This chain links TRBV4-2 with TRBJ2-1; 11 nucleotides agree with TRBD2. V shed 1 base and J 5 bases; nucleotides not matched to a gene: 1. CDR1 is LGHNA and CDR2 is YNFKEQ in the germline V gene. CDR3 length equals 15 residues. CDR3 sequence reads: CASSQVLAGDNEQFF. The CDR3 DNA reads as TGTGCCAGCAGCCAAGTACTAGCGGGAGACAATGAGCAGTTCTTC.

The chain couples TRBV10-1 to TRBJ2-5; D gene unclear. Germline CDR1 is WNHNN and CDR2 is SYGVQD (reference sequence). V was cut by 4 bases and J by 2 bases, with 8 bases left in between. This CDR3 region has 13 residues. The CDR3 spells CASSGTVQETQYF. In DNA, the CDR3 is TGCGCCAGCAGTGGTACGGTACAAGAGACCCAGTACTTC.

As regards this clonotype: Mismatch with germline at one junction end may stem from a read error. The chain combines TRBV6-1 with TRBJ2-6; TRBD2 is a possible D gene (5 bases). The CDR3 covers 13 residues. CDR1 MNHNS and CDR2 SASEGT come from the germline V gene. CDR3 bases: TGTGCCAGCCTAGCTGGTCAGGCCAACGTCCTGTACTTC. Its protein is CASLAGQANVLYF.

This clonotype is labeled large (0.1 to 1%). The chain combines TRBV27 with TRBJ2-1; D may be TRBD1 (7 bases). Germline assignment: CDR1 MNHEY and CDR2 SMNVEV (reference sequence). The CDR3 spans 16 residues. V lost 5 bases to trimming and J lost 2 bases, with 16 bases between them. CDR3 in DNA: TGTGCCAGCAGTCCTCGGCAGGGGGGCGCCTACAATGAGCAGTTCTTC. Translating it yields CASSPRQGGAYNEQFF.

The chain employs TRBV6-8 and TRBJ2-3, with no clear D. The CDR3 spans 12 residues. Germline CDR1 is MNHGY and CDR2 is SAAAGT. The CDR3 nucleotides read TGTCTCCGGGCTGTGCGCACAGATACGCAGTATTTT. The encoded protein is CLRAVRTDTQYF.

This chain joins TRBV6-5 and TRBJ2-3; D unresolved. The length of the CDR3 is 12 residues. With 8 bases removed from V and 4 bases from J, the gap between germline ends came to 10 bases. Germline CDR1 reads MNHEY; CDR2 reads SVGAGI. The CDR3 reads CASRNDADTQYF. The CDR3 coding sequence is TGTGCCAGCCGTAACGACGCAGATACGCAGTATTTT.

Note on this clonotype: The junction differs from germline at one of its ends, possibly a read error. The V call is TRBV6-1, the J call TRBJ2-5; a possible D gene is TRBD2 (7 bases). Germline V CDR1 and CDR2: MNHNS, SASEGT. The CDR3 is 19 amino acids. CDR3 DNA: TGTGCCAGCAGTGAATTCGGGGGGCGGGGGATCTGTGACCAAAAGACCCAGTACTTC. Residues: CASSEFGGRGICDQKTQYF.

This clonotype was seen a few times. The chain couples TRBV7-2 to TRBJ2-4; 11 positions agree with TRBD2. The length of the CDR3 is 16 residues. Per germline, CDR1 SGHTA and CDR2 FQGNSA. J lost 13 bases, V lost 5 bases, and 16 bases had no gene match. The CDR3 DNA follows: TGTGCCAGCAGCACCGTAGCGGGAGGGCCGCAAAACACCCAGTACTTC. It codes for CASSTVAGGPQNTQYF.

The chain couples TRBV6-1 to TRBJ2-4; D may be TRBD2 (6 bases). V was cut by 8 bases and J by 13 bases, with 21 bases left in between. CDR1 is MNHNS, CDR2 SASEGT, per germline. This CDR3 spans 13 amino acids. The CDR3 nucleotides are TGTGCCAGCGGGGGGAGAGGCAAAAACACGCAGTACTTC. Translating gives CASGGRGKNTQYF.

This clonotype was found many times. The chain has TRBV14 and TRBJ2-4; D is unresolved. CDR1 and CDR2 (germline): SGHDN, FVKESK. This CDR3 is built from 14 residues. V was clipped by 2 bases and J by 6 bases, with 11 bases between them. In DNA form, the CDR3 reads TGTGCCAGCAGCCAAAGTGGGGTCGGAAACATTCAGTACTTC. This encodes CASSQSGVGNIQYF.

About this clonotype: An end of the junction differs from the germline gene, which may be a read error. DNA of the CDR3: TGTGCCAGCAGTTTAGACGGGGGCTACCGGGGCCGTGGCACAGAGACGCAGTACTTT. Translation gives CASSLDGGYRGRGTETQYF. This chain uses TRBV27 with TRBJ2-3, with D perhaps being TRBD1 or TRBD2 (6 bases each). CDR3 length: 19 residues. Germline V gives CDR1 MNHEY, CDR2 SMNVEV (reference sequence).

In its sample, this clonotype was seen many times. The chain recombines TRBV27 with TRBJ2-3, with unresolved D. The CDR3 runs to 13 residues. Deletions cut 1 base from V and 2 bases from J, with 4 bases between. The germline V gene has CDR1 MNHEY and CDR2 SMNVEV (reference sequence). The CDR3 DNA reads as TGTGCCAGCAGTTTATTCAACACAGATACGCAGTATTTT. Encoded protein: CASSLFNTDTQYF.